The present TCR beta chain was sequenced within a study of PD-1 blockade in classical Hodgkin lymphoma. Germline CDR1 SGHRS, CDR2 YFSETQ. This CDR3 spans 17 amino acids. The V and J ends lost 0 bases and 2 bases, in that order; junction bases with no gene match: 9. The method was immunoSEQ multiplex PCR; TCRdb's version includes in-frame clones alone and lacks a portion of them. This table has about 39,000 clones, 77% appearing once. The time point denotes: cycle 4 day 1 (C4D1), after 5 to 7 weeks of nivolumab. Brentuximab vedotin exposure varied, and every patient relapsed after autologous stem cell transplantation.

This sample comprised peripheral blood mononuclear cells (PBMCs), obtained before the fourth cycle of nivolumab. This chain connects TRBV5-1 to TRBJ2-7; 9 bases are shared with TRBD2. The origin of this receptor is a human donor with classical Hodgkin lymphoma. The CDR3 protein is CASSLAPGRGGAYEQYF. The CDR3 DNA reads TGCGCCAGCAGCTTGGCCCCAGGGCGGGGGGGAGCCTACGAGCAGTACTTC.